One sample yielded the 7 T cell receptor beta chains listed below, sequenced in a study of blood T cells in healthy people across ages. The second PCR ran roughly 6 to 12 cycles with a sample-barcoded 5' primer and J-beta primers. From the 5' RACE reads, TCRdb called clonotypes with MiXCR, one entry per CDR3 protein. Among about 730,000 distinct CDR3 sequences listed, 35% to 45% were seen once. Sequences were obtained from blood. These receptors were obtained from a woman aged 55-75 years in good health.

This clonotype was seen many times. The chain uses TRBV6-5 and TRBJ2-7; 10 nucleotides match TRBD1. From germline, CDR1 is MNHEY and CDR2 SVGAGI. There are 15 residues in the CDR3. With V trimmed by 6 bases and J by 4 bases, 9 bases remained unmatched. The CDR3 protein is CASSLNRDRGYEQYF. CDR3 nucleotide sequence: TGTGCCAGCAGCCTCAACCGGGACAGGGGATACGAGCAGTACTTC.

This chain links TRBV3-1 with TRBJ2-4; 9 nucleotides line up with TRBD1. The J call may be in error: the DNA end matches TRBJ2-5 better. The germline gives CDR1 LGHDT, CDR2 YNNKEL (reference sequence). The CDR3 consists of 17 residues. The CDR3 coding sequence is TGTGCCAGCAGACGCGGTGGGTGGGACAGGGATGAAGAGACCCAGTACTTC. Translating it yields CASRRGGWDRDEETQYF.

Concerning this clonotype: Its ends do not fully match the called genes, so a read error is possible. V is TRBV20-1 and J is TRBJ2-1, with TRBD2 matching over 9 bases. The V gene's germline CDR1 is DFQATT and CDR2 SNEGSKA (reference sequence). This CDR3 is built from 13 residues. CDR3 sequence (DNA): TGCAGTGAGACTAGCGGAACCTACAGTGAGCAGTTCTTC. This encodes CSETSGTYSEQFF.

The V call is TRBV7-6, the J call TRBJ1-6, with a weak D call TRBD1 (6 bases). CDR1 and CDR2 (germline): SGHVS, FNYEAQ. V lost 3 bases and J lost 6, with 12 bases in between. This CDR3 has 15 amino acids. The CDR3 bases are TGTGCCAGCAGCTTCGCGGGGGCCCGTAATTCACCCCTCCACTTT. Protein product: CASSFAGARNSPLHF.

This clonotype came up once. V gene TRBV24-1 combines with J gene TRBJ2-1; TRBD2 matches 8 bases. Losses at the gene ends were 3 bases for V and 6 bases for J; bases not matched to a gene: 3. The CDR3 runs 14 residues. The V gene's germline CDR1 is KGHDR and CDR2 SFDVKD. The CDR3 loop is CATSDGTRVNEQFF. CDR3 DNA: TGTGCCACCAGTGATGGGACTAGAGTCAATGAGCAGTTCTTC.

This clonotype was found a few times. This rearrangement joins TRBV3-1 to TRBJ2-7; D gene uncertain. The germline V gene has CDR1 LGHDT and CDR2 YNNKEL (reference sequence). The V and J ends lost 2 bases and 6 bases respectively, with 14 bases between them. The CDR3 is 14 residues long. CDR3 residues: CASSQNLAFLEQYF. DNA for the CDR3: TGTGCCAGCAGCCAAAATCTCGCCTTTCTCGAGCAGTACTTC.

This chain links TRBV10-3 with TRBJ2-7; the match to TRBD1 covers 9 bases. Germline values: CDR1 ENHRY, CDR2 SYGVKD. CDR3 size: 14 residues. The ends lost 6 bases at V and 4 bases at J; junction bases unmatched: 7. CDR3 loop: CAISPGQGLYEQYF. Written as DNA, the CDR3 is TGTGCCATCAGCCCGGGACAGGGATTGTACGAGCAGTACTTC.